What follows are 14 T cell receptor beta chains derived from one specimen sequenced in a study of shared clonotypes between healthy human individuals. Method: immunoSEQ multiplex PCR; TCRdb's copy keeps in-frame clones and lacks some. Counted here are approximately 2.3 million clones, more than 85% occurring once; the ten biggest clones make up under 0.45%. Sequencing was done on a sample of naive CD4+ T cells from PBMCs. The subset was: CD45RA+ positively selected. These receptors were obtained from a man between 18 and 35 years old in good health. Some clones in this sample may be carry-over from other donors' samples.

The chain is built from TRBV10-1 and TRBJ2-7; TRBD2 matches at 11 bases. CDR1 and CDR2 (germline): WNHNN, SYGVQD (reference sequence). The V gene end was trimmed by 8 bases and the J gene end by 2 bases; junction bases not matched to a gene: 8. The CDR3 consists of 15 residues. DNA for the CDR3: TGCGCCAGCGGCACCGGGACTAGCGGAACCTACGAGCAGTACTTC. This encodes CASGTGTSGTYEQYF.

This clone was found a few times. Different DNA sequences within this sample yield the same CDR3. The gene calls are TRBV5-1 and TRBJ2-7; 9 bases are a match to TRBD1. V dropped 0 bases and J dropped 3; count of bases not matched to a gene: 1. Germline V gives CDR1 SGHRS, CDR2 YFSETQ. The CDR3 is made up of 14 amino acids. The CDR3 loop reads CASSLAGQGYEQYF. CDR3 in DNA: TGCGCCAGCAGCTTGGCGGGACAGGGCTACGAGCAGTACTTC.

The CDR3 sequence: CSVHSFGNTEAFF. Here the CDR3 DNA reads TGCAGCGTCCACAGCTTCGGGAACACTGAAGCTTTCTTT. The chain carries TRBV29-1 and TRBJ1-1; D gene unclear. From germline, CDR1 is SQVTM and CDR2 ANQGSEA. V lost 6 bases and J 1 base, leaving 12 bases between the germline ends. The CDR3 extends over 13 amino acids.

The gene calls are TRBV5-4 and TRBJ2-7, with D unclear. The CDR3 loop spans 14 amino acids. V was pared by 2 bases and J by 2 bases, with 11 bases between. Germline V gene lookup returns CDR1 SGHNT and CDR2 YYREEE (reference sequence). The chain's CDR3 is CASSLKTPPYEQYF. The CDR3 DNA is TGTGCCAGCAGCTTAAAGACACCCCCCTACGAGCAGTACTTC.

This sequence joins TRBV5-1 and TRBJ2-4, with D tentatively TRBD1 (6 bases). This CDR3 is built from 15 residues. Germline V gene sequence: CDR1 SGHRS, CDR2 YFSETQ. Trimming pared 4 bases from V and 1 base from J, leaving 12 bases between. CDR3 nucleotides: TGCGCCAGCAGCCCCCTCACAGGGGCCAAAAACATTCAGTACTTC. The encoded protein is CASSPLTGAKNIQYF.

V usage is TRBV14 and J usage is TRBJ2-4; D may be TRBD2 (6 bases). The CDR3 contains 13 residues. The V and J ends lost 5 bases and 6 bases respectively, with 11 bases between them. The germline CDR1 and CDR2 sequences are SGHDN and FVKESK. This chain's CDR3 is CASSSGFGNIQYF. Here the CDR3 DNA reads TGTGCCAGCAGCAGCGGGTTTGGAAACATTCAGTACTTC.

The chain is built from TRBV7-2 and TRBJ2-5; TRBD2 aligns across 10 bases. CDR1 is SGHTA, CDR2 FQGNSA, per germline. CDR3 size: 16 residues. The V and J ends lost 5 bases and 2 bases, in that order; junction bases with no gene match: 8. CDR3 nucleotide sequence: TGTGCCAGCAGCCTCTCCATAGCGGGAGGACAAGAGACCCAGTACTTC. This sequence encodes CASSLSIAGGQETQYF.

This clone came up once. This sample also contains other DNA sequences that code for the same CDR3. The gene calls are TRBV5-6 and TRBJ2-3, with unresolved D. The CDR3 extends over 13 amino acids. Trimming cost V 2 bases and J 0 bases, with 4 bases left between them. Germline assignment: CDR1 SGHDT and CDR2 YYEEEE. The CDR3 loop reads CASSLGSTDTQYF. The DNA for the CDR3 is TGTGCCAGCAGCTTAGGGAGCACAGATACGCAGTATTTT.

Details on this clone: Within the sample, other DNA sequences also encode this same CDR3. The V call is TRBV7-2, the J call TRBJ2-6; D not resolved. CDR3 length equals 14 residues. CDR1 and CDR2 (germline): SGHTA, FQGNSA. The V end was cut by 4 bases, the J end by 3 bases, with 7 bases between. The DNA of the CDR3 is TGTGCCAGCAGCTCTCAGAGTGGGGCCAACGTCCTGACTTTC. Protein: CASSSQSGANVLTF.

This chain uses TRBV11-2 with TRBJ2-6; no firm D call. The CDR3 consists of 15 residues. Trimming stripped 1 base from V and 0 bases from J, with 4 bases between. Germline V gene lookup returns CDR1 SGHAT and CDR2 FQNNGV. The CDR3 spells CASSLGSSGANVLTF. DNA for the CDR3: TGTGCCAGCAGCTTAGGAAGCTCTGGGGCCAACGTCCTGACTTTC.

The CDR3 DNA reads as TGTGCCAGTAGTATTGGGAACAGGGGGACAGAGACCCAGTACTTC. Its protein is CASSIGNRGTETQYF. This sequence joins TRBV19 and TRBJ2-5; 8 positions match TRBD1. Germline-derived CDR1 and CDR2 are LNHDA and SQIVND (reference sequence). The V gene end was trimmed by 3 bases and the J gene end by 4 bases; junction bases not matched to a gene: 7. The CDR3 extends over 15 amino acids.

V and J are TRBV5-1 and TRBJ2-7; D not certain. Trimming removed 2 bases at V and 6 bases at J, with 6 bases between. Per germline, CDR1 SGHRS and CDR2 YFSETQ. CDR3 length equals 11 residues. CDR3: CASSFSAEQYF. Here the CDR3 DNA reads TGCGCCAGCAGCTTCTCCGCCGAGCAGTACTTC.

This chain uses TRBV7-7 with TRBJ2-7, with 8 bases aligning to TRBD2. J gave up 7 bases and V 4 bases, and 3 bases lay outside the gene matches. The CDR3 runs 12 residues. CDR1 and CDR2 from the germline V gene are SSHAT and FNYEAQ (reference sequence). The CDR3 loop reads CASSSPGGEQYF. CDR3 sequence (DNA): TGTGCCAGCAGCTCTCCGGGAGGGGAGCAGTACTTC.

V gene TRBV15 combines with J gene TRBJ2-1, with 9 nucleotides matching TRBD2. There are 15 residues in the CDR3. Germline-derived CDR1 and CDR2 are LNHNV and YYDKDF (reference sequence). Trimming removed 1 base from V and 8 bases from J; junction bases left unmatched: 6. The DNA for the CDR3 is TGTGCCACCAGCAGAGGGACTAGCGCTCTCGATGAGCAGTTCTTC. As protein: CATSRGTSALDEQFF. The whole variable domain, filled in from reference TRBV15 and TRBJ2-1, reads DAMVIQNPRYQVTQFGKPVTLSCSQTLNHNVMYWYQQKSSQAPKLLFHYYDKDFNNEADTPDNFQSRRPNTSFCFLDIRSPGLGDTAMYLCATSRGTSALDEQFFGPGTRLTVL.